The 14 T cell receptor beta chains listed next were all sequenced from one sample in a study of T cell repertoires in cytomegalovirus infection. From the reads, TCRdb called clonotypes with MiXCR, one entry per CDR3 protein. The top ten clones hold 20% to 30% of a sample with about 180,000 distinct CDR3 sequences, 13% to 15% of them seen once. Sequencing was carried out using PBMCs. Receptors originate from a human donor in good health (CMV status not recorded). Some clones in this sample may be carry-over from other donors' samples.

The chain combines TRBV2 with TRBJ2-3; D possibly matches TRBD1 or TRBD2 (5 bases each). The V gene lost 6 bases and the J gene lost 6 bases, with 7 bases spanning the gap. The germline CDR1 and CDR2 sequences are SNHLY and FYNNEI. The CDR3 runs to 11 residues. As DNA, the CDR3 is TGTGCCAGCAGCGAGGGGGATACGCAGTATTTT. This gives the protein CASSEGDTQYF.

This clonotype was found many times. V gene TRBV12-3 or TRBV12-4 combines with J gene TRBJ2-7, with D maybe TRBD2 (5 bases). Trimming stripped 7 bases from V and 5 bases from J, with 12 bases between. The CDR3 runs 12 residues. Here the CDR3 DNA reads TGTGCCAGCACCCAGTCCGGGGACGAGCAGTACTTC. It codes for CASTQSGDEQYF.

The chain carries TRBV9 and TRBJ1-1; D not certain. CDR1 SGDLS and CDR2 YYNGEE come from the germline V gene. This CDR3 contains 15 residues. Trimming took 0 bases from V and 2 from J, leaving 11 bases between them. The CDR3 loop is CASSVDPGPNTEAFF. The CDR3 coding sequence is TGTGCCAGCAGCGTAGATCCAGGCCCTAACACTGAAGCTTTCTTT.

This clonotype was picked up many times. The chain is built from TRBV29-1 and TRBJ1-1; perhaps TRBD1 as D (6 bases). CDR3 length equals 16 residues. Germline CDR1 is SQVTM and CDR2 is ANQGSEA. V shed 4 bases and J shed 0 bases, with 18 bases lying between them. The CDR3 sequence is CSVGEPRGRMNTEAFF. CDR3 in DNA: TGCAGCGTTGGAGAACCCCGGGGGCGCATGAACACTGAAGCTTTCTTT. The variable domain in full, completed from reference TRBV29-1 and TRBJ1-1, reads SAVISQKPSRDICQRGTSLTIQCQVDSQVTMMFWYRQQPGQSLTLIATANQGSEATYESGFVIDKFPISRPNLTFSTLTVSNMSPEDSSIYLCSVGEPRGRMNTEAFFGQGTRLTVV.

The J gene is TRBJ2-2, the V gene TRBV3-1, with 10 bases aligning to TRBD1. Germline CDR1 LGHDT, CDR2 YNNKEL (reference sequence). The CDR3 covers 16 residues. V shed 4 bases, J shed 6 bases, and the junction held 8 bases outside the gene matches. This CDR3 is CASSPKGQGIAGELFF. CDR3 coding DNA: TGTGCCAGCAGCCCCAAGGGACAGGGGATCGCCGGGGAGCTGTTTTTT.

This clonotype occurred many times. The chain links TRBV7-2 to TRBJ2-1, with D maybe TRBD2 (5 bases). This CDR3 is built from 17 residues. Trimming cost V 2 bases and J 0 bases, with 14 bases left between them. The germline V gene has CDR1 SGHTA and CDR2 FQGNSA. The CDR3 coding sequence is TGTGCCAGCAGCTTATTGGCTAGCATTTACTCCTACAATGAGCAGTTCTTC. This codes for CASSLLASIYSYNEQFF.

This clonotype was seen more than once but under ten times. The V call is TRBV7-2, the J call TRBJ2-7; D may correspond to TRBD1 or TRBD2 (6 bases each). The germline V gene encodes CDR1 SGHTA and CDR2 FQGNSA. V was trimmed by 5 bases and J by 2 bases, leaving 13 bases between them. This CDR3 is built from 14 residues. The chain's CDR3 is CASSAGGRPYEQYF. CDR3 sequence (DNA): TGTGCCAGCAGCGCTGGGGGGCGTCCCTACGAGCAGTACTTC.

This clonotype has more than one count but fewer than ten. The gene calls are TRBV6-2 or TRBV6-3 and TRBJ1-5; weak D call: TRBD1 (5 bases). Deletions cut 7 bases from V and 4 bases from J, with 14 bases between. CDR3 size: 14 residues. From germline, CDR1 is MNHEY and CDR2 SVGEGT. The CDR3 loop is CASTQGDLNQPQHF. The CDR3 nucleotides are TGTGCCAGCACTCAAGGGGACCTAAATCAGCCCCAGCATTTT.

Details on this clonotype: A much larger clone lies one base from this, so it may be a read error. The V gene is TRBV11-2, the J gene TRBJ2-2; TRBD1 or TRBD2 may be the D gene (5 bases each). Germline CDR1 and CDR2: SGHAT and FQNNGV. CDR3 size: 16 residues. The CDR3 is CASSLTADANTGALFF. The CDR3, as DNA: TGTGCCAGCAGCTTAACAGCGGATGCGAACACCGGGGCGCTGTTTTTT.

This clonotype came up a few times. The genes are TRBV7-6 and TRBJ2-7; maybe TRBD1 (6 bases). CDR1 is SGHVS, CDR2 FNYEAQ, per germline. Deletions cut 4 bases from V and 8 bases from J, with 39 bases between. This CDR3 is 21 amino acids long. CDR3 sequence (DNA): TGTGCCAGCAGCTCCCTGGGGGTGGGGCCAAGAGAGCGGAGCCCCAGGGGTAAGCAGTACTTC. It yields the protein CASSSLGVGPRERSPRGKQYF. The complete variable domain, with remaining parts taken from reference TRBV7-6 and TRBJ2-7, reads GAGVSQSPRYKVTKRGQDVALRCDPISGHVSLYWYRQALGQGPEFLTYFNYEAQQDKSGLPNDRFSAERPEGSISTLTIQRTEQRDSAMYRCASSSLGVGPRERSPRGKQYFGPGTRLTVT.

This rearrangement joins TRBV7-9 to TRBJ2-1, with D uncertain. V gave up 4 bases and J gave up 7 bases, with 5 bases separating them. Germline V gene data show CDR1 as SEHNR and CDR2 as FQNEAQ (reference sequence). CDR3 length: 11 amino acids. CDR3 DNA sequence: TGTGCCAGCAGCTCATTAAATGAGCAGTTCTTC. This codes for CASSSLNEQFF.

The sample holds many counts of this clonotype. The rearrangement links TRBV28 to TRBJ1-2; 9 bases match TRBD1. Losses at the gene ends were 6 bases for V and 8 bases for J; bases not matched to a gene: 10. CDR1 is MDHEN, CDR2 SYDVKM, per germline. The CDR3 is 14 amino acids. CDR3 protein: CASRYGTGSRGYTF. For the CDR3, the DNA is TGTGCCAGCAGATACGGGACAGGGAGTCGCGGCTACACCTTC.

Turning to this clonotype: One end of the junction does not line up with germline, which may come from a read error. CDR3 residues: CASSSSYGHTF. The CDR3 DNA sequence: TGTGCCAGCAGCTCCTCCTATGGCCACACCTTC. The chain is built from TRBV11-2 and TRBJ1-2; no firm D call. Germline CDR1 reads SGHAT; CDR2 reads FQNNGV. The CDR3 totals 11 residues. Combining the CDR3 with reference TRBV11-2 and TRBJ1-2 gives the whole variable domain EAGVAQSPRYKIIEKRQSVAFWCNPISGHATLYWYQQILGQGPKLLIQFQNNGVVDDSQLPKDRFSAERLKGVDSTLKIQPAKLEDSAVYLCASSSSYGHTFGSGTRLTVV.

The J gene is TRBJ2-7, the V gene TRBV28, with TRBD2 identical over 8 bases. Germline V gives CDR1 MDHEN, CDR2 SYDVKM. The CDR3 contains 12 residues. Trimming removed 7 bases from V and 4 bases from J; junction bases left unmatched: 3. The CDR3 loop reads CASMGGGYEQYF. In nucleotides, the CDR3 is TGTGCCAGCATGGGCGGGGGGTACGAGCAGTACTTC. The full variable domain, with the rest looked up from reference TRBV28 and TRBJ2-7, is DVKVTQSSRYLVKRTGEKVFLECVQDMDHENMFWYRQDPGLGLRLIYFSYDVKMKEKGDIPEGYSVSREKKERFSLILESASTNQTSMYLCASMGGGYEQYFGPGTRLTVT.